This T cell receptor (beta chain) was sequenced during a study of early stage breast cancer tumors. This clone appeared a single time. The V gene lost 5 bases and the J gene lost 3 bases, with 11 bases spanning the gap. CDR1 and CDR2 from the germline V gene are KGHSH and LQKENI. The CDR3 loop spans 13 amino acids. Some clones are missing from TCRdb's copy, which holds only in-frame ones; the method was immunoSEQ multiplex PCR. This table holds about 31,000 clones, almost 75% found once. The genes are TRBV18 and TRBJ2-7, with D tentatively TRBD1 or TRBD2 (5 bases each). Source material: blood. The TCR was taken from a person in their 40s with breast cancer. CDR3: CASSTGANYEQYF. The CDR3 DNA reads as TGTGCCAGCTCAACCGGGGCGAACTACGAGCAGTACTTC.